This note documents a single T cell receptor (beta chain) sequence. It has no known antigen specificity. One base away there is no much larger clone; base qualities are not given. The CDR3 holds 15 amino acids from the cysteine to the phenylalanine. CDR3 DNA only is kept here, 45 bases in frame from base 1. The V and J ends are trimmed by 4 bases and 0 bases, leaving 13 bases between them. Looking up the germline V gene (reference sequence) yields CDR1 SGHKS and CDR2 YYEKEE. Mismatch repair deficiency in every enrolled patient was established by polymerase chain reaction or immunohistochemistry. A few patients who responded to pembrolizumab therapy underwent TCR sequencing. Pembrolizumab PD-1 blockade was prospectively tested in advanced mismatch repair-deficient cancers, regardless of tissue of origin, in the phase II trial. Peripheral blood T cell samples were collected serially, before PD-1 blockade began and at several time points afterward. Blood sampling times were reported as weeks after the first pembrolizumab dose.

The entry originates in a study of PD-1 blockade in mismatch repair-deficient tumors (dated by TCRdb to 2016 to 2017). Turning to the overall study: The trial enrolled under 90 consecutive patients with approximately twelve mismatch repair-deficient cancer types between late 2013 and 2016, all previously treated and progressing. Tumor-associated T cell clones in the peripheral blood of patients responding to PD-1 blockade were tracked using deep sequencing of TCR CDR3 regions. The research as a whole found: Tumor-resident clones, often undetectable in blood before treatment, expanded rapidly after pembrolizumab and then contracted, generally before radiologic responses.

Library preparation was by the immunoSEQ multiplex PCR assay. TCRdb mirrors the immuneACCESS table, restricted to in-frame sequences. Some clones are absent from its copies; in checked studies, under half trace to an unresolved V gene, and the reason for the others is unknown. The sample has roughly 130,000 clones on record, about nine tenths of them singletons. The ten largest clones capture about an eighth of the sample. The starting material was peripheral blood, obtained roughly 70 weeks after starting pembrolizumab. The sequence links TRBV5-5 to TRBJ1-2; the D gene assignment is ambiguous. The clonotype was recovered from an adult with mismatch repair-deficient cancer. The CDR3 protein: CASSTGPQTNYGYTF. The DNA sequence reads TGTGCCAGCAGCACCGGGCCGCAAACTAACTATGGCTACACCTTC. Outside the CDR3, residues come from the reference TRBV5-5 and TRBJ1-2 proteins, so the full variable domain is: DAGVTQSPTHLIKTRGQQVTLRCSPISGHKSVSWYQQVLGQGPQFIFQYYEKEERGRGNFPDRFSARQFPNYSSELNVNALLLGDSALYLCASSTGPQTNYGYTFGSGTRLTVV.